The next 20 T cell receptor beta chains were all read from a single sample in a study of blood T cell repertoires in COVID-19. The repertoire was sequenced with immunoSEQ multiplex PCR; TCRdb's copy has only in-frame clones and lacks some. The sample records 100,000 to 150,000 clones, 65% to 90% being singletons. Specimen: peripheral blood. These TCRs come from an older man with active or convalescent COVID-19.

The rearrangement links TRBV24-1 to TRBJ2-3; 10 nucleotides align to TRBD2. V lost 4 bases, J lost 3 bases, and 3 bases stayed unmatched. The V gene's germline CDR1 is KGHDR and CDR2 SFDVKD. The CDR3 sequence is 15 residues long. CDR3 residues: CATSDYSGRTDTQYF. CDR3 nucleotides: TGTGCCACCAGTGACTATAGCGGGAGGACAGATACGCAGTATTTT.

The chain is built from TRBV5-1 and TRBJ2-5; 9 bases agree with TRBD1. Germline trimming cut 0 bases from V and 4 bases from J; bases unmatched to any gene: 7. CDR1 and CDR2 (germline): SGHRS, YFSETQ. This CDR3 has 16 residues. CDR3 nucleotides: TGCGCCAGCAGCTTGGCCCCACAGGGGGCGGGAGAGACCCAGTACTTC. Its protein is CASSLAPQGAGETQYF.

The CDR3 sequence is CASKSSGGNEQYF. Here the CDR3 DNA reads TGTGCCAGCAAAAGTAGCGGGGGAAACGAGCAGTACTTC. This rearrangement joins TRBV6-5 to TRBJ2-7; TRBD2 matches at 9 bases. CDR1 is MNHEY, CDR2 SVGAGI, per germline. The CDR3 is made up of 13 amino acids. V gave up 7 bases and J gave up 5 bases; unmatched junction bases: 6.

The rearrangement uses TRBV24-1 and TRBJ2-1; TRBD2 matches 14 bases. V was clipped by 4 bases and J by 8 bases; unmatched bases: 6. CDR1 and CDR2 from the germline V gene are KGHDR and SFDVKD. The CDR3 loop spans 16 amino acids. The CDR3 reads CATSDPGLAGAYEQFF. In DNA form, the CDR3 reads TGTGCCACCAGTGACCCGGGACTAGCGGGAGCCTATGAGCAGTTCTTC.

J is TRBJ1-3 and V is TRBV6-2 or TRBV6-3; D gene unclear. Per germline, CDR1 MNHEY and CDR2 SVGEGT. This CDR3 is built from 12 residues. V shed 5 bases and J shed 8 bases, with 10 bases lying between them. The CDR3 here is CASSHPQDTIYF. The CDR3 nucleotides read TGTGCCAGCAGTCACCCCCAGGACACCATATATTTT.

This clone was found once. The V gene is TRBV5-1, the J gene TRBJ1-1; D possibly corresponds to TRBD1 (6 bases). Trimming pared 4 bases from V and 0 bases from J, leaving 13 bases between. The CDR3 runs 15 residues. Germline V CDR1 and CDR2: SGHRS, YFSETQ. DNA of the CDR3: TGCGCCAGCAGCGACAGGACGGGTATGAACACTGAAGCTTTCTTT. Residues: CASSDRTGMNTEAFF.

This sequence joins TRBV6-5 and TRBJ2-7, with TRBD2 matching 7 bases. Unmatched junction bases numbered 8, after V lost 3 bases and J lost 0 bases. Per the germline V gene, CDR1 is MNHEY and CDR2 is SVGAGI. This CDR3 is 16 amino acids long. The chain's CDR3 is CASSYSPTSVSYEQYF. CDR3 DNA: TGTGCCAGCAGTTATTCCCCTACTAGCGTCTCCTACGAGCAGTACTTC.

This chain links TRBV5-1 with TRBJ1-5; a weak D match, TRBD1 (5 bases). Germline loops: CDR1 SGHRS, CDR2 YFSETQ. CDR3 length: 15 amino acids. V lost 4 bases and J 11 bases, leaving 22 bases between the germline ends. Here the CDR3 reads CASSHDGHSGEAQHF. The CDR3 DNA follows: TGCGCCAGCAGCCATGATGGACACTCGGGAGAGGCCCAGCATTTT.

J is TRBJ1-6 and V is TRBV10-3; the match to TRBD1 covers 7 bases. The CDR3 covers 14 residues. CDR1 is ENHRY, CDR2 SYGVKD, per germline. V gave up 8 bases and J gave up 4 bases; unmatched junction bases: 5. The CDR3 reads CAIGPGQYNSPLHF. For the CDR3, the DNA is TGTGCCATCGGACCGGGACAGTATAATTCACCCCTCCACTTT.

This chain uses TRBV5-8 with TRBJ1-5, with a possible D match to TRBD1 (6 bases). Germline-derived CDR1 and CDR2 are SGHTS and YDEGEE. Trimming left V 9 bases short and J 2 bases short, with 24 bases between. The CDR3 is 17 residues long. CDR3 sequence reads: CATAQPRDTLGNQPQHF. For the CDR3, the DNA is TGTGCCACCGCTCAACCTCGGGACACCCTTGGCAATCAGCCCCAGCATTTT.

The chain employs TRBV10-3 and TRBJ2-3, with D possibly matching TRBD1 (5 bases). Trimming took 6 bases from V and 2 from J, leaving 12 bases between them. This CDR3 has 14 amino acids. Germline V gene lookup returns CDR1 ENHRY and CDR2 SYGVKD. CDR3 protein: CAISLSGATDTQYF. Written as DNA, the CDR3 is TGTGCCATCAGCCTCAGTGGGGCCACAGATACGCAGTATTTT.

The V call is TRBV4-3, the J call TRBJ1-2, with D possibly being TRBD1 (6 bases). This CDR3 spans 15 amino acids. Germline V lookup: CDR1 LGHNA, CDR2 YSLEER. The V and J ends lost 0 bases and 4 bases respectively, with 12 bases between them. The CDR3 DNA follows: TGCGCCAGCAGCCAAGATCTAAACAGGGTCTATGGCTACACCTTC. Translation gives CASSQDLNRVYGYTF.

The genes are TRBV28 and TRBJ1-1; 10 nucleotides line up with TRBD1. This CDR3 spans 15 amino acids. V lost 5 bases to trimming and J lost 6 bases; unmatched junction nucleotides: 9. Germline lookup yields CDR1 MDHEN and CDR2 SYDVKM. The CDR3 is CASSPWTGGDSEAFF. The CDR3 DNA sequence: TGTGCCAGCAGTCCGTGGACAGGGGGGGACTCTGAAGCTTTCTTT.

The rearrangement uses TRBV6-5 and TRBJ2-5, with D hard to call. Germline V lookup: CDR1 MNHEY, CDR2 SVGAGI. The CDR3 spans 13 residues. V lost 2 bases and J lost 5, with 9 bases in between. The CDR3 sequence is CASSYLPGETQYF. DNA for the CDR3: TGTGCCAGCAGTTACCTCCCCGGGGAGACCCAGTACTTC.

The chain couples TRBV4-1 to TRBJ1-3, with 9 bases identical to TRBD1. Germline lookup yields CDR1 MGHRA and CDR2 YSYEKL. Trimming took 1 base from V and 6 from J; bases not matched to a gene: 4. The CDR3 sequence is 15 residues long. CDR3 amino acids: CASSQGQGVTNTIYF. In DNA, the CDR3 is TGCGCCAGCAGCCAAGGACAGGGGGTGACAAACACCATATATTTT.

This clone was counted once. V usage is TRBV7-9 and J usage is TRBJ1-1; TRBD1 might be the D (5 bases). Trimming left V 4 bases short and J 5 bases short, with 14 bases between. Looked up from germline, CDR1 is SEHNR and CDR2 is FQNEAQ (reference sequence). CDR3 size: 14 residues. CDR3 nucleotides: TGTGCCAGCAGCTCAACAGGAGGGGCTACTGAAGCTTTCTTT. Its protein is CASSSTGGATEAFF.

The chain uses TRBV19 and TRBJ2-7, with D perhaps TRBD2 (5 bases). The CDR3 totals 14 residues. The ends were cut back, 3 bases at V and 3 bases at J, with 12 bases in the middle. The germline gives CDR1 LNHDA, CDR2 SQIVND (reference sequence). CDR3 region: CASSIGGLFYEQYF. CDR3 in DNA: TGTGCCAGTAGTATCGGAGGACTTTTCTACGAGCAGTACTTC.

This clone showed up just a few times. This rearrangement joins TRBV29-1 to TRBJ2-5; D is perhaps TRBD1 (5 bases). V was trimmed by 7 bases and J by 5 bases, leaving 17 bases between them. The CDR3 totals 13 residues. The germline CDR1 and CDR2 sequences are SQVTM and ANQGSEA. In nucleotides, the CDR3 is TGCAGCGCTGGGGCGTCCCTGGGGGAGACCCAGTACTTC. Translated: CSAGASLGETQYF.

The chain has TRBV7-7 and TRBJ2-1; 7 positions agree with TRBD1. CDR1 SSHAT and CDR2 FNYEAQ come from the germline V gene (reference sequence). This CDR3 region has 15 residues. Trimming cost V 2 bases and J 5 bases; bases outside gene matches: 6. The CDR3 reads CASSLRAGTDNEQFF. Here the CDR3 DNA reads TGTGCCAGCAGCTTACGGGCAGGGACAGACAATGAGCAGTTCTTC.

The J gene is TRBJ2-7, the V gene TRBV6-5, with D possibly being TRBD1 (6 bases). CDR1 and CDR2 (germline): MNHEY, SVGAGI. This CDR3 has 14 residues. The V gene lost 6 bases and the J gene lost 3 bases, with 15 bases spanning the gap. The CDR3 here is CASRRGTGIYEQYF. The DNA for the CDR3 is TGTGCCAGCAGGAGGGGCACAGGGATCTACGAGCAGTACTTC.